This TCR beta chain is from a study of T-cell memory formation after mild COVID-19. General observations from the study: Cross-reactive memory apparently joined, as some responding clones appeared in pre-infection memory. Balance between CD4 and CD8 was seen in clones contracting day 15 to 85, and a CD4+ lean was seen in later expanders.

Of note for this clonotype: Its antigen is not identified.

The V gene's germline CDR1 is ENHRY and CDR2 SYGVKD. The length of the CDR3 is 13 residues. V lost 3 bases and J lost 0, with 6 bases in between. Constant-segment primers were used for 5'RACE, and the resulting TCR alpha and TCR beta cDNA libraries carried sample barcodes and UMIs. TCRdb reprocessed the 5' RACE reads with MiXCR, giving one entry per CDR3 protein. The sample carries tens of thousands of distinct CDR3 sequences, over 15% recorded once. This TCR was recovered from an adult woman who had mild COVID-19 (a few samples of this study predate the infection). Cell type and time point are not known. This sequence joins TRBV10-3 and TRBJ2-7; D not certain. The sequenced sample was PBMCs or a T cell subset sorted from them (not recorded which). CDR3 sequence reads: CAISETLSYEQYF. DNA for the CDR3: TGTGCCATCAGTGAAACCCTCTCCTACGAGCAGTACTTC.